The T cell receptor beta chain under discussion was sequenced for a study of blood T cell repertoires in COVID-19. The V end was cut by 3 bases, the J end by 3 bases, with 17 bases between. Germline CDR1 GTSNPN, CDR2 SVGIG (reference sequence). The CDR3 extends over 16 amino acids. Authors' data handling: Amplification with reference gene primers provided the estimates of nucleated cell counts. Generated by immunoSEQ multiplex PCR, the TCRdb table keeps only in-frame clones and is missing some. V and J calls and clone size are as listed in that table; D and trimming were resolved from the DNA. Of more than 200,000 clones listed, roughly 89% are singletons.

The chain employs TRBV30 and TRBJ2-2; D gene unclear. The sample consisted of PBMCs or T cells enriched from blood (not recorded which). This sequence was found in a woman aged 30 to 39 with acute COVID-19. The CDR3 here is CAWSGGSSRDTGELFF. The CDR3 coding sequence is TGTGCCTGGAGCGGTGGGTCTTCCCGGGACACCGGGGAGCTGTTTTTT.